This T cell receptor (beta chain) was found in a study of T cell responses to AZD1222 COVID-19 vaccine. As concerns this clone: What it recognizes is unknown.

Germline V gene data show CDR1 as MNHEY and CDR2 as SVGEGT. Trimming at V came to 4 bases and at J to 4 bases, leaving 11 bases not matched to a gene. This CDR3 region has 16 residues. General observations from the study: Increases in Spike-specific TCR breadth and depth were seen after two AZD1222 doses. The donors showed a predominance of white British ancestry and of females, with possible underestimation of clonal diversity. Of the AZD1222 recipients, only five to seven were seropositive at baseline. Nearly half of spike-specific TCRs reportedly target unmutated variant regions.

The protocol was immunoSEQ multiplex PCR, while the TCRdb copy is restricted to in-frame clones and leaves out a portion. The table has 95,000 to 110,000 clones, roughly 91% seen once; the top ten hold roughly 5%. The source of this sequence is an adult in good health. V is TRBV6-2 or TRBV6-3 and J is TRBJ2-7; 9 bases align to TRBD1. Material: peripheral blood, obtained on day 0 of AZD1222 vaccination. In DNA, the CDR3 is TGTGCCAGCAGTTCCCCGGGACAGGGTACGGAGTACGAGCAGTACTTC. Amino acid sequence: CASSSPGQGTEYEQYF.